The clone carrying this T cell receptor beta chain turned up a few times. The antigen is not known. This entry belongs to a study of T-cell reconstitution after alpha-beta-depleted transplantation in children. The study's findings and limits: Some patients owed their high day-60 TCRbeta diversity to surviving recipient T cells and thymic progenitors. It was newly produced T cells that mostly accounted for T-cell counts and diversity one year after transplant. Several hundred expanded graft clones reportedly supplied alpha-beta T cells about two months after transplant.

This CDR3 has 14 residues. Using unique molecular identifiers, the investigators prepared the TCRbeta library. TCRdb reanalysed the PCR reads using MiXCR and keeps one entry per CDR3 protein. The sample yields some 120,000 distinct CDR3 sequences, around a tenth seen once. The chain carries TRBV21-1 and TRBJ1-4. TRBV21-1 has pseudogene status. The TCR originated in a boy aged 2 to 10 with acute lymphoblastic leukemia, due to receive a stem cell transplant. The sequencing used PBMCs, collected before TCRalphabeta/CD19-depleted stem cell transplant. The CDR3 DNA follows: TGTGCCAGCAGCAACGGATTCGATAATGAAAAACTGTTTTTT. Translating it yields CASSNGFDNEKLFF.